Sequencing of this TCR beta chain was carried out in a study of blood T cell repertoires in COVID-19. Whole-study context: The United States, Italy and Spain were the sources of the acute and convalescent COVID-19 samples. Sources were T cells, B-cell-depleted T cells, or PBMCs; the material itself was cDNA or gDNA.

Per the original data handling: Counts of nucleated cells, estimated from reference gene primer amplification, were obtained. Assay: immunoSEQ multiplex PCR; the TCRdb copy retains only in-frame clones and omits some. V, J and clone size were drawn from that table, and D and trimming were deduced from the DNA. The data show fewer than 65,000 clones, 90% to 95% seen once. Source material: peripheral blood. The clonotype was recovered from a woman aged 55-69 years with active or convalescent COVID-19.

CDR3 in DNA: TGTGCCAGCAGTTACTCGTCTAGCCCTCCATACGAGCAGTACTTC. It specifies CASSYSSSPPYEQYF. The rearrangement joins TRBV6-5 to TRBJ2-7; maybe TRBD2 (5 bases). The germline V and J ends were trimmed by 0 bases and 4 bases, with 13 bases remaining between them. Germline CDR1 and CDR2: MNHEY and SVGAGI. The CDR3 has 15 residues.